The sample holds a few counts of the clone carrying this T cell receptor beta chain. Its target is unknown. CD4+CD25+CD127- Tregs, CD4+CD25- non-Tregs, CD4 and CD8 cells were sorted. The source of the sample is a study of Tregs in tolerant kidney transplant recipients. Overall study results and limits: The most relevant donor-specific Treg TCRbeta repertoire apparently came from expansion with activated donor B cells. Biological reproducibility was not directly addressed, but technical replication error appeared minimal.

Produced via immunoSEQ multiplex PCR; TCRdb's table is partial and in-frame only. The data contain roughly 250,000 clones, approximately 84% of them singletons. CDR3 size: 18 residues. The trim removed 4 bases at V and 1 base at J, leaving 9 bases unmatched. The germline CDR1 and CDR2 sequences are SGHRS and YFSETQ. The receptor's source is a human donor in good health. The specimen sequenced was CD4+ T cells from blood. This sequence joins TRBV5-1 and TRBJ2-5; 14 positions match TRBD2. Written as DNA, the CDR3 is TGCGCCAGCAGCCTGCCGGGACTAGCGGGGGAGAGCCAAGAGACCCAGTACTTC. Protein: CASSLPGLAGESQETQYF.